The next 26 T cell receptor beta chains were all read from a single sample in a study of breast tumors, draining lymph nodes, adjacent tissues. TCRdb re-called the multiplex PCR reads with MiXCR, one entry per CDR3 protein. This table holds 11,000 or so distinct CDR3 sequences, less than 70% found once. Specimen: breast tumor tissue. The receptors stem from a female donor with breast cancer. Some clones in this sample may be carry-over from other donors' samples.

As for this clonotype: This may arise from a read error, as a much more abundant clone is one base away. J is TRBJ1-2 and V is TRBV5-5; D gene unclear. There are 14 residues in the CDR3. Trimming left V 0 bases short and J 7 bases short, with 13 bases between. Germline CDR1 SGHKS, CDR2 YYEKEE (reference sequence). The CDR3 DNA follows: TGTGCCAGCAGCTTGGAGCCGGGTTCCTGTGGCTACACCTTC. As protein: CASSLEPGSCGYTF.

Only a few counts were recorded for this clonotype. The gene calls are TRBV20-1 and TRBJ2-5; D is uncertain. This CDR3 has 15 amino acids. The germline V and J ends were trimmed by 0 bases and 5 bases, with 16 bases remaining between them. Germline V gene data show CDR1 as DFQATT and CDR2 as SNEGSKA (reference sequence). The CDR3 is CSARDVGRVGETQYF. CDR3 in DNA: TGCAGTGCTAGAGATGTCGGAAGAGTGGGGGAGACCCAGTACTTC.

V is TRBV19 and J is TRBJ2-1; 8 bases match TRBD1. Trimming took 5 bases from V and 6 from J; bases not matched to a gene: 12. CDR3 length equals 16 residues. CDR1 is LNHDA, CDR2 SQIVND, per germline (reference sequence). CDR3 DNA: TGTGCCAGTAGTCCCTCGGACAGGGTCGAGGGCAATGAGCAGTTCTTC. It encodes CASSPSDRVEGNEQFF.

Comment on this clonotype: Since a much larger clone is just one base distant, this may be a read error. The rearrangement uses TRBV20-1 and TRBJ2-5; D possibly matches TRBD1 or TRBD2 (5 bases each). Per the germline V gene, CDR1 is DFQATT and CDR2 is SNEGSKA (reference sequence). The CDR3 length is 14 residues. Trimming cost V 2 bases and J 8 bases, with 18 bases left between them. CDR3 loop: CSARPRGELRTQYF. CDR3 DNA: TGCAGTGCTAGACCCCGAGGGGAACTAAGAACCCAGTACTTC.

There are many counts of this clonotype. This sequence joins TRBV2 and TRBJ2-1, with 7 bases matching TRBD1. The CDR3 totals 12 residues. V lost 6 bases and J lost 8; bases outside the gene matches: 4. CDR1 and CDR2 from the germline V gene are SNHLY and FYNNEI. The CDR3 loop reads CASSTGEDEQFF. Here the CDR3 DNA reads TGTGCCAGCAGCACAGGGGAAGATGAGCAGTTCTTC.

The genes are TRBV6-1 and TRBJ2-7, with TRBD1 as a possible D gene (5 bases). Trimming removed 2 bases from V and 2 bases from J, with 19 bases in between. Germline V lookup: CDR1 MNHNS, CDR2 SASEGT. CDR3 length equals 17 residues. The DNA of the CDR3 is TGTGCCAGCAGTGAAAGGTCGGTCGCGACAGCAACCTACGAGCAGTACTTC. As protein: CASSERSVATATYEQYF.

The rearrangement uses TRBV24-1 and TRBJ2-7; D is perhaps TRBD1 or TRBD2 (5 bases each). CDR3 length: 14 residues. V lost 5 bases and J 2 bases, leaving 12 bases between the germline ends. CDR1 is KGHDR, CDR2 SFDVKD, per germline. Here the CDR3 DNA reads TGTGCCACCAGTGGTTCCGGGGCCCCCTACGAGCAGTACTTC. Translating gives CATSGSGAPYEQYF.

As regards this clonotype: One end of the junction is discordant with germline, which a read error may explain. V is TRBV9 and J is TRBJ1-4, with unresolved D. The germline V gene encodes CDR1 SGDLS and CDR2 YYNGEE. The CDR3 loop spans 14 amino acids. CDR3 residues: CASSVDGSNQPQPF. The CDR3 DNA sequence: TGTGCCAGCAGCGTAGACGGGAGCAATCAGCCCCAGCCTTTT. Filled out from reference TRBV9 and TRBJ1-4, the complete variable domain reads DSGVTQTPKHLITATGQRVTLRCSPRSGDLSVYWYQQSLDQGLQFLIQYYNGEERAKGNILERFSAQQFPDLHSELNLSSLELGDSALYFCASSVDGSNQPQPFGSGTQLSVL.

The gene calls are TRBV19 and TRBJ1-6, with TRBD1 matching 10 bases. J gave up 6 bases and V 5 bases, and 4 bases lay outside the gene matches. The CDR3 has 15 amino acids. CDR1 and CDR2 from the germline V gene are LNHDA and SQIVND (reference sequence). The CDR3 spells CASSPTGGFNSPLHF. CDR3 sequence (DNA): TGTGCCAGTAGTCCGACAGGGGGCTTTAATTCACCCCTCCACTTT.

In its sample, this clonotype ranks as medium-sized. V and J are TRBV7-8 and TRBJ1-6; perhaps TRBD1 as D (5 bases). The CDR3 runs to 13 residues. The ends were cut back, 5 bases at V and 10 bases at J, with 12 bases in the middle. CDR1 is SGHVS, CDR2 FQNEAQ, per germline. In DNA, the CDR3 is TGTGCCAGCAGCGTACTCAGGGACTCACCCCTCCACTTT. It encodes CASSVLRDSPLHF.

The V gene is TRBV5-4, the J gene TRBJ2-3, with D unresolved. The CDR3 totals 16 residues. CDR1 is SGHNT, CDR2 YYREEE, per germline (reference sequence). V lost 0 bases and J lost 6, with 17 bases in between. The DNA of the CDR3 is TGTGCCAGCAGCTTGGATACCGTGCTTCGAAGTGATACGCAGTATTTT. Amino acids: CASSLDTVLRSDTQYF.

The chain is built from TRBV2 and TRBJ2-7; D not resolved. Trimming cost V 7 bases and J 2 bases, with 9 bases left between them. The CDR3 is 12 residues long. CDR1 SNHLY and CDR2 FYNNEI come from the germline V gene. CDR3 DNA: TGTGCCAGCACCGCACAAACCTACGAGCAGTACTTC. As protein: CASTAQTYEQYF. Using reference TRBV2 and TRBJ2-7 for the parts outside the CDR3, the full variable domain is EPEVTQTPSHQVTQMGQEVILRCVPISNHLYFYWYRQILGQKVEFLVSFYNNEISEKSEIFDDQFSVERPDGSNFTLKIRSTKLEDSAMYFCASTAQTYEQYFGPGTRLTVT.

V and J are TRBV5-6 and TRBJ2-5, with D possibly matching TRBD2 (6 bases). The length of the CDR3 is 15 residues. V was trimmed by 1 base and J by 4 bases, leaving 14 bases between them. Per germline, CDR1 SGHDT and CDR2 YYEEEE. The CDR3 reads CASSLRSGGTETQYF. The CDR3 nucleotides read TGTGCCAGCAGCTTGCGGTCCGGGGGTACAGAGACCCAGTACTTC.

This clonotype was observed many times. This may be a read error: a much more frequent sequence differs by one nucleotide. The chain couples TRBV5-6 to TRBJ2-2; D is perhaps TRBD2 (6 bases). The CDR3 sequence is 14 residues long. CDR1 is SGHDT and CDR2 is YYEEEE in the germline V gene. The V and J ends lost 3 bases and 7 bases respectively, with 13 bases between them. The CDR3 here is CASSWAGPIGELFF. DNA for the CDR3: TGTGCCAGCAGCTGGGCGGGACCCATCGGGGAGCTGTTTTTT.

The rearrangement uses TRBV6-2 or TRBV6-3 and TRBJ1-3, with 7 bases lining up with TRBD1. Germline V lookup: CDR1 MNHEY, CDR2 SVGEGT. V lost 4 bases and J lost 3; bases outside the gene matches: 0. The CDR3 totals 13 residues. The CDR3 loop reads CASSWTGGNTIYF. For the CDR3, the DNA is TGTGCCAGCAGTTGGACAGGTGGAAACACCATATATTTT.

As regards this clonotype: The CDR3 carries no conserved terminal phenylalanine or tryptophan, so it likely arises from a read error. The limits of the CDR3 on the DNA are not certain, so only TCRdb's listed CDR3 is given. Here the CDR3 reads CASSFARDSGNTIYL. V and J are TRBV7-8 and TRBJ1-3. The V gene's germline CDR1 is SGHVS and CDR2 FQNEAQ. The CDR3 sequence runs 15 residues, both termini included.

This clonotype was seen more than once but under ten times. The CDR3 DNA is TGCGCCAGCAGCTGGCGGGAGAGGGACAATGAGCAGTTCTTC. Amino acid sequence: CASSWRERDNEQFF. J is TRBJ2-1 and V is TRBV4-1; TRBD2 matches 7 bases. Germline V gene data show CDR1 as MGHRA and CDR2 as YSYEKL. V was clipped by 5 bases and J by 5 bases; unmatched bases: 6. CDR3 size: 14 residues.

The CDR3 bases are TGTGCCAGCAGCTTAGGGACAGGGAACACCGGGGAGCTGTTTTTT. Translated: CASSLGTGNTGELFF. The chain joins TRBV7-9 to TRBJ2-2; 7 nucleotides agree with TRBD1. Germline trimming cut 1 base from V and 1 base from J; bases unmatched to any gene: 0. The CDR3 length is 15 residues. CDR1 SEHNR and CDR2 FQNEAQ come from the germline V gene (reference sequence).

This clonotype showed up just once. This sequence joins TRBV20-1 and TRBJ2-1; D remains unclear. Germline V gene data show CDR1 as DFQATT and CDR2 as SNEGSKA (reference sequence). With 3 bases removed from V and 5 bases from J, the gap between germline ends came to 14 bases. This CDR3 contains 14 residues. As DNA, the CDR3 is TGCAGTGCTAGTACCGGGCGTAAACACAATGAGCAGTTCTTC. Protein sequence: CSASTGRKHNEQFF.

This clonotype was counted between two and nine times. A much larger clone sits a single nucleotide away, making a read error possible. The gene calls are TRBV11-2 and TRBJ2-3; TRBD2 matches 7 bases. The V and J ends lost 1 base and 4 bases, in that order; junction bases with no gene match: 8. This CDR3 has 16 amino acids. The germline V gene has CDR1 SGHAT and CDR2 FQNNGV. The CDR3 region is CASSLGAGPFSDTQYF. The CDR3 nucleotides are TGTGCCAGCAGCTTAGGAGCGGGACCATTTTCAGATACGCAGTATTTT.

The chain carries TRBV7-9 and TRBJ1-5; no definite D call. CDR1 SEHNR and CDR2 FQNEAQ come from the germline V gene (reference sequence). The CDR3 has 15 amino acids. V gave up 1 base and J gave up 2 bases, with 9 bases separating them. CDR3 coding DNA: TGTGCCAGCAGCTTAGGAGGGTTGGGCAATCAGCCCCAGCATTTT. As protein: CASSLGGLGNQPQHF.

This clonotype was detected many times. One base away lies a much larger clone, so this may be a sequencing read error. The chain combines TRBV6-5 with TRBJ1-2; D remains ambiguous. The CDR3 is 12 amino acids. Germline CDR1 and CDR2: MNHEY and SVGAGI. V lost 10 bases to trimming and J lost 2 bases, with 11 bases between them. The CDR3 loop reads CATSRGNYGYTF. The DNA for the CDR3 is TGTGCCACTAGCCGGGGAAACTATGGCTACACCTTC.

The DNA for the CDR3 is TGTGCCAGCACCCTTAGCGGGGGAGCAACCGGGGAGCTGTTTTTT. Its translation is CASTLSGGATGELFF. The chain is built from TRBV2 and TRBJ2-2, with 9 positions matching TRBD2. CDR3 length equals 15 residues. J gave up 5 bases and V 7 bases, and 8 bases lay outside the gene matches. CDR1 is SNHLY and CDR2 is FYNNEI in the germline V gene.

The rearrangement links TRBV4-1 to TRBJ2-7; possibly TRBD2 for D (6 bases). The germline V and J ends were trimmed by 5 bases and 2 bases, with 25 bases remaining between them. The CDR3 contains 18 residues. The germline gives CDR1 MGHRA, CDR2 YSYEKL. CDR3 protein: CASSLLPQDGTETYEQYF. For the CDR3, the DNA is TGCGCCAGCAGCTTACTCCCCCAGGACGGGACTGAAACCTACGAGCAGTACTTC.

The rearrangement joins TRBV20-1 to TRBJ1-6, with a weak D call TRBD1 (5 bases). The germline V gene encodes CDR1 DFQATT and CDR2 SNEGSKA (reference sequence). The CDR3 consists of 16 residues. The V end lost 6 bases, the J end lost 7 bases, and 22 bases lay between the germline ends. The CDR3 here is CSARPGAGFLNSPLHF. In DNA, the CDR3 is TGCAGTGCCAGGCCCGGGGCGGGGTTTTTAAATTCACCCCTCCACTTT.

The sample holds a few counts of this clonotype. This chain links TRBV7-2 with TRBJ2-5, with TRBD2 matching over 10 bases. The CDR3 spans 14 residues. With 1 base clipped from V and 7 bases from J, the junction kept 3 bases outside the gene matches. CDR1 is SGHTA and CDR2 is FQGNSA in the germline V gene. The chain's CDR3 is CASSLEPSGGTQYF. As DNA, the CDR3 is TGTGCCAGCAGCTTAGAGCCTAGCGGGGGGACCCAGTACTTC. The full variable domain, its missing parts supplied by reference TRBV7-2 and TRBJ2-5, is GAGVSQSPSNKVTEKGKDVELRCDPISGHTALYWYRQSLGQGLEFLIYFQGNSAPDKSGLPSDRFSAERTGGSVSTLTIQRTQQEDSAVYLCASSLEPSGGTQYFGPGTRLLVL.